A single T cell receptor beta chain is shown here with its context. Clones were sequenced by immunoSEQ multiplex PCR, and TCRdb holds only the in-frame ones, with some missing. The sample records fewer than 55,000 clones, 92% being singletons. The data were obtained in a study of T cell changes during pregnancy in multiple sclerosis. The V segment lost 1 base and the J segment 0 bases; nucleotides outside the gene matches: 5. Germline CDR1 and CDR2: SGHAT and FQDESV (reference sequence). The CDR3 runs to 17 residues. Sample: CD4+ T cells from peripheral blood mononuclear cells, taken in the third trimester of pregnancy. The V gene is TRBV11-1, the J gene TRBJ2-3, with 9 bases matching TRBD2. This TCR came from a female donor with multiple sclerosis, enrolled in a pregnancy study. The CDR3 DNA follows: TGTGCCAGCAGCTTAGGGCTAGCGGGGAGTAGCACAGATACGCAGTATTTT. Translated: CASSLGLAGSSTDTQYF.